The source of this T cell receptor (beta chain) is a study of blood T cell repertoires in COVID-19. Study information: In each case, the material was cDNA or gDNA derived from T cells, B-cell-depleted T cells, or PBMCs.

Assay used: immunoSEQ multiplex PCR; TCRdb lists only in-frame clones, some missing. The sample consists of about 250,000 clones, around 90% of them appearing once. The CDR3 runs to 14 residues. V was trimmed by 4 bases and J by 0 bases, leaving 9 bases between them. Germline V CDR1 and CDR2: SGHTA, FQGNSA. Allocation to cohorts depended on clinical history reported by the participants. The receptor was derived from a woman aged 40-49 years who had been exposed to COVID-19. The chain has TRBV7-2 and TRBJ1-1, with D uncertain. The sample taken for sequencing was PBMCs or T cells enriched from blood (not recorded which). CDR3 in DNA: TGTGCCAGCAGCTCCAGGTCACTGAACACTGAAGCTTTCTTT. The encoded protein is CASSSRSLNTEAFF.